The clone carrying this T cell receptor beta chain has only a few counts. This specimen belongs to a study of T cell responses to AZD1222 COVID-19 vaccine. Study-wide background: Doses given second, at about 4 or about 12 weeks, were pooled.

Trimming pared 0 bases from V and 0 bases from J, leaving 12 bases between. CDR3 length: 17 residues. Some clones are missing from TCRdb's copy, which holds only in-frame ones; the method was immunoSEQ multiplex PCR. The sample has over 150,000 clones, roughly nine tenths seen once. The rearrangement joins TRBV23-1 to TRBJ2-1, with D tentatively TRBD2 (5 bases). TRBV23-1 is known as an ORF, though its function is uncertain. The clonotype originates from an adult in good health. Material: peripheral blood, obtained on day 0 of AZD1222 vaccination. This CDR3 is CASSQSDFLSSYNEQFF. As DNA, the CDR3 is TGCGCCAGCAGTCAATCGGACTTCCTAAGCTCCTACAATGAGCAGTTCTTC.